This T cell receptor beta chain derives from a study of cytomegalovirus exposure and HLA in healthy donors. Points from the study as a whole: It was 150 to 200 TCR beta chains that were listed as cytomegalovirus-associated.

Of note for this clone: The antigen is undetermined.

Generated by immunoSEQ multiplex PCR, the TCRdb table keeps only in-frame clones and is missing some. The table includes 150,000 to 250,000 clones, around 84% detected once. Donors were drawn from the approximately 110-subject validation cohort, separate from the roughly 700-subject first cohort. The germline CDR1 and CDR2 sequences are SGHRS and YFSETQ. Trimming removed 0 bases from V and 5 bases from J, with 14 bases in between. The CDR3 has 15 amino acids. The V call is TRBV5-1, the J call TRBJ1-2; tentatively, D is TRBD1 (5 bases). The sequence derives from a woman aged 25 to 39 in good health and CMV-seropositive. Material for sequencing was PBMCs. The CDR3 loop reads CASSLDATDSYGYTF. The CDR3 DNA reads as TGCGCCAGCAGCTTGGATGCGACAGATTCATATGGCTACACCTTC.